This T cell receptor (beta chain) comes out of a study of blood T cell repertoires in COVID-19. Study in general: There were acute and convalescent COVID-19 samples, and they came from the United States, Italy and Spain. From T cells, B-cell-depleted T cells, or PBMCs came the material, which was cDNA or gDNA.

Enrolment of Seattle patients took place during active infection, and they were followed longitudinally. Germline V lookup: CDR1 SGHRS, CDR2 YFSETQ. This CDR3 has 16 residues. Trimming removed 0 bases from V and 5 bases from J; junction bases left unmatched: 10. Per the original data handling: Reference gene primer amplification in the assay estimated nucleated cell counts. Produced via immunoSEQ multiplex PCR; TCRdb's table is partial and in-frame only. From that table come the V and J calls and clone size; the DNA was used to work out D and trimming. This table has about 200,000 clones, about 83% appearing once.

This clonotype was obtained from a person aged 70 to 85 with COVID-19, enrolled during active disease. Sequencing was done on a sample of peripheral blood. The rearrangement links TRBV5-1 to TRBJ1-1; TRBD1 matches at 7 bases. CDR3 amino acids: CASSLGLRQGGTEAFF. In nucleotides, the CDR3 is TGCGCCAGCAGCTTGGGGCTCAGACAGGGCGGGACTGAAGCTTTCTTT.